These 18 T cell receptor beta chains originate from one sample sequenced in a study of cytomegalovirus exposure and HLA in healthy donors. 60 Vbeta and 13 Jbeta primers were used in PCR. Data came from immunoSEQ multiplex PCR; TCRdb stores just in-frame clones and leaves some out. Of about 92,000 clones listed, approximately 80% were seen once; the top ten hold roughly 2%. Material: PBMCs. Every receptor here comes from a man between 18 and 35 years old in good health and CMV-seronegative.

As regards this clone: One junction end disagrees with the germline gene, perhaps due to a read error. Distinct nucleotide sequences in the sample also encode this CDR3. The V and J genes are TRBV27 and TRBJ1-2, with D perhaps matching TRBD1 (6 bases). This CDR3 contains 15 residues. The germline CDR1 and CDR2 sequences are MNHEY and SMNVEV (reference sequence). CDR3 residues: CASSPRIQGFYGYTF. CDR3 bases: TGCGCCAGCAGTCCGCGAATACAGGGCTTCTATGGCTACACCTTC.

The rearrangement links TRBV11-2 to TRBJ2-5, with D uncertain. The CDR3 has 10 residues. Germline loops: CDR1 SGHAT, CDR2 FQNNGV. V lost 4 bases and J lost 5, with 2 bases in between. Written as DNA, the CDR3 is TGTGCCAGCAGCTCGGAGACCCAGTACTTC. It yields the protein CASSSETQYF.

The chain couples TRBV7-3 to TRBJ2-4; D is possibly TRBD2 (6 bases). V was clipped by 1 base and J by 0 bases, with 10 bases between them. The CDR3 loop spans 16 amino acids. CDR1 is SGHTA, CDR2 FQGTGA, per germline. In DNA form, the CDR3 reads TGTGCCAGCAGCTTAAATCCGGGACTAGCCAAAAACATTCAGTACTTC. Translating gives CASSLNPGLAKNIQYF.

J is TRBJ2-1 and V is TRBV5-6, with TRBD2 matching 7 bases. The CDR3 is 13 residues long. With V trimmed by 2 bases and J by 9 bases, 5 bases remained unmatched. Looked up from germline, CDR1 is SGHDT and CDR2 is YYEEEE. The CDR3 loop is CASSLGGGSEQFF. The DNA of the CDR3 is TGTGCCAGCAGCTTAGGCGGGGGATCTGAGCAGTTCTTC. The entire variable domain, with the rest obtained from reference TRBV5-6 and TRBJ2-1, is as follows: DAGVTQSPTHLIKTRGQQVTLRCSPKSGHDTVSWYQQALGQGPQFIFQYYEEEERQRGNFPDRFSGHQFPNYSSELNVNALLLGDSALYLCASSLGGGSEQFFGPGTRLTVL.

The gene calls are TRBV5-4 and TRBJ1-2, with 10 bases matching TRBD1. CDR1 SGHNT and CDR2 YYREEE come from the germline V gene (reference sequence). V shed 3 bases, J shed 1 base, and the junction held 12 bases outside the gene matches. This CDR3 spans 18 amino acids. CDR3 region: CASSSGGGQGPYNYGYTF. The CDR3 bases are TGTGCCAGCAGCTCTGGTGGGGGACAGGGGCCCTATAACTATGGCTACACCTTC.

CDR3 loop: CASSTGTGAYEQYF. The CDR3 DNA follows: TGTGCCAGCAGCACCGGGACAGGAGCCTACGAGCAGTACTTC. The rearrangement links TRBV6-5 to TRBJ2-7; 8 bases align to TRBD1. With 6 bases clipped from V and 2 bases from J, the junction kept 6 bases outside the gene matches. The CDR3 is made up of 14 amino acids. Germline CDR1 MNHEY, CDR2 SVGAGI.

In DNA form, the CDR3 reads TGTGCCAGCAGCTTCAAACAGATAACAACTAATGAAAAACTGTTTTTT. Protein sequence: CASSFKQITTNEKLFF. This chain uses TRBV5-6 with TRBJ1-4; D unresolved. The V and J ends lost 2 bases and 0 bases respectively, with 11 bases between them. CDR1 SGHDT and CDR2 YYEEEE come from the germline V gene. This CDR3 has 16 residues. Drawing the rest from reference TRBV5-6 and TRBJ1-4, the complete variable domain is DAGVTQSPTHLIKTRGQQVTLRCSPKSGHDTVSWYQQALGQGPQFIFQYYEEEERQRGNFPDRFSGHQFPNYSSELNVNALLLGDSALYLCASSFKQITTNEKLFFGSGTQLSVL.

The sample holds a few counts of this clone. This chain links TRBV10-2 with TRBJ1-1; D perhaps matches TRBD1 (6 bases). Trimming pared 7 bases from V and 4 bases from J, leaving 13 bases between. The CDR3 runs to 13 residues. CDR1 and CDR2 (germline): WSHSY, SAAADI. CDR3 in amino acids: CASNREGGTEAFF. The CDR3 DNA follows: TGCGCCAGCAATAGGGAGGGGGGCACTGAAGCTTTCTTT.

The chain links TRBV6-1 to TRBJ2-3, with 16 positions matching TRBD2. V shed 4 bases, J shed 4 bases, and the junction held 5 bases outside the gene matches. From germline, CDR1 is MNHNS and CDR2 SASEGT. The CDR3 runs to 17 residues. CDR3 nucleotide sequence: TGTGCCAGCAGTGCCGGGACTAGCGGGGGGGCAGCAGATACGCAGTATTTT. Amino acid sequence: CASSAGTSGGAADTQYF.

The chain employs TRBV4-2 and TRBJ2-7; a possible D gene is TRBD2 (6 bases). Germline CDR1 reads LGHNA; CDR2 reads YNFKEQ. V dropped 4 bases and J dropped 7 bases, with 14 bases sitting between them. The CDR3 has 13 residues. The CDR3 loop reads CASSPQKGGEQYF. DNA for the CDR3: TGTGCCAGCAGCCCTCAGAAAGGAGGGGAGCAGTACTTC.

The genes are TRBV5-4 and TRBJ2-5; 10 bases line up with TRBD2. Germline V CDR1 and CDR2: SGHNT, YYREEE (reference sequence). The junction had 9 bases not matched to a gene; V was cut back by 5 bases and J by 5 bases. The CDR3 covers 15 residues. This CDR3 reads CASSKQRGGLETQYF. CDR3 DNA sequence: TGTGCCAGCAGTAAACAGCGGGGGGGATTGGAGACCCAGTACTTC.

The chain uses TRBV9 and TRBJ2-1; TRBD2 aligns across 8 bases. CDR3 size: 16 residues. Germline V lookup: CDR1 SGDLS, CDR2 YYNGEE. The V and J ends lost 5 bases and 5 bases, in that order; junction bases with no gene match: 12. The CDR3, as DNA: TGTGCCAGCAGGTTCAACGATCGGGGGGGCGACAATGAGCAGTTCTTC. It translates to CASRFNDRGGDNEQFF.

The chain has TRBV18 and TRBJ1-5; the match to TRBD1 covers 7 bases. The CDR3 is made up of 16 amino acids. V shed 4 bases and J 3 bases; nucleotides not matched to a gene: 9. Germline CDR1 and CDR2: KGHSH and LQKENI. The CDR3 loop reads CASSRQGGQANQPQHF. The CDR3 DNA is TGTGCCAGCTCACGGCAGGGCGGACAGGCCAATCAGCCCCAGCATTTT.

The rearrangement joins TRBV4-1 to TRBJ1-3; perhaps TRBD1 as D (6 bases). CDR3 length: 16 amino acids. Trimming removed 5 bases from V and 0 bases from J, with 14 bases in between. Germline loops: CDR1 MGHRA, CDR2 YSYEKL. As DNA, the CDR3 is TGCGCCAGCAGCGTTCAGGGGCTTAGCTCTGGAAACACCATATATTTT. Amino acid sequence: CASSVQGLSSGNTIYF.

The table lists this clone with a few counts. The chain combines TRBV9 with TRBJ1-2; D may be TRBD1 (5 bases). The V gene's germline CDR1 is SGDLS and CDR2 YYNGEE. CDR3 length equals 15 residues. V lost 3 bases, J lost 0 bases, and 12 bases lay in between. CDR3 region: CASSARQSSNYGYTF. Written as DNA, the CDR3 is TGTGCCAGCAGCGCCCGACAGAGCTCTAACTATGGCTACACCTTC. Full variable domain (outside the CDR3, taken from reference TRBV9 and TRBJ1-2): DSGVTQTPKHLITATGQRVTLRCSPRSGDLSVYWYQQSLDQGLQFLIQYYNGEERAKGNILERFSAQQFPDLHSELNLSSLELGDSALYFCASSARQSSNYGYTFGSGTRLTVV.

The CDR3 region has the DNA TGCGCCAGCAGCCTATCTAGCGGGGGTCAGAGTACGCAGTATTTT. This translates into CASSLSSGGQSTQYF. The genes are TRBV5-1 and TRBJ2-3; 10 bases map to TRBD2. The CDR3 extends over 15 amino acids. Germline V CDR1 and CDR2: SGHRS, YFSETQ. The junction had 10 bases not matched to a gene; V was cut back by 4 bases and J by 8 bases.

In nucleotides, the CDR3 is TGTGCCAGTAGCAGACAGGGGGCGATACATGGCTACACCTTC. This gives the protein CASSRQGAIHGYTF. The rearrangement uses TRBV19 and TRBJ1-2, with TRBD1 matching over 10 bases. CDR1 is LNHDA and CDR2 is SQIVND in the germline V gene (reference sequence). The CDR3 runs 14 residues. V lost 6 bases, J lost 6 bases, and 7 bases stayed unmatched.

The chain carries TRBV4-1 and TRBJ2-7, with 10 bases lining up with TRBD1. CDR1 and CDR2 from the germline V gene are MGHRA and YSYEKL. This CDR3 region has 17 residues. Unmatched junction bases numbered 10, after V lost 0 bases and J lost 5 bases. CDR3: CASSQDLQGQGSNEQYF. The CDR3 bases are TGCGCCAGCAGCCAAGATCTCCAGGGACAGGGGAGCAACGAGCAGTACTTC.